The present T cell receptor (beta chain) was sequenced within a study of CD8 T cells in Susac syndrome. Reverse transcription of roughly 0.45 to 1 ug RNA used random hexamers. The CDR3 of TCR beta was amplified by immunoSEQ multiplex PCR across 54 Vbeta and 13 Jbeta. TCRdb re-analysed the immunoSEQ multiplex PCR reads in MiXCR, keeping a single row per CDR3 protein. The data contain roughly 160,000 distinct CDR3 sequences, approximately 95% of them singletons. For this clonotype: The antigen is not known.

Study outcomes and limitations: Within Susac syndrome CD4+ T cell repertoires, clonal expansion was not evident.

The sample consisted of CD4+ T cells from PBMCs. The clonotype was recovered from a human donor with Susac syndrome.

The DNA for the CDR3 is TGCAGCGTTGGACAGGGCGGGGGCTACACCTTC. Protein: CSVGQGGGYTF. The chain combines TRBV29-1 with TRBJ1-2, with 7 positions matching TRBD1. V lost 4 bases to trimming and J lost 8 bases; unmatched junction nucleotides: 4. This CDR3 contains 11 residues. CDR1 is SQVTM and CDR2 is ANQGSEA in the germline V gene.